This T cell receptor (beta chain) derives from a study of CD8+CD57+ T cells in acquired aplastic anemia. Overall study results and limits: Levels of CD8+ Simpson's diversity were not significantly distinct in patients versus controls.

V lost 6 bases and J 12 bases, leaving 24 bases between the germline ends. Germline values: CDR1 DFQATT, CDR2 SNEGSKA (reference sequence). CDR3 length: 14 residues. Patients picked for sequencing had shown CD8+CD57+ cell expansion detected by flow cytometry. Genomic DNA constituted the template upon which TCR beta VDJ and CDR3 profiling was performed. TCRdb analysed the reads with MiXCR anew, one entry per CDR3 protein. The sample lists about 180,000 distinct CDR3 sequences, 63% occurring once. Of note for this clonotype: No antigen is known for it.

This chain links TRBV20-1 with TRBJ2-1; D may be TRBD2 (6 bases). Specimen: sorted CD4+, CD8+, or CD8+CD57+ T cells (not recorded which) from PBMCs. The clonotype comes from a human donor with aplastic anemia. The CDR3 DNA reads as TGCAGTGCCAGGACGCTGGTCGGTGGGGGGAGGCAGTTCTTC. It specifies CSARTLVGGGRQFF.